This T cell receptor (beta chain) came from a study of blood T cells in healthy people across ages. About the research overall: The template switching approach captured approximately one barcoded beta molecule for every two T cells. Regarding the study as a whole: Age showed a roughly linear inverse relationship with TCR beta diversity per million T cells. Strong correlation existed between TCR beta diversity and naive T cell percentage.

Whenever a sample was processed, at least 7 million PBMCs were isolated. The V end lost 0 bases, the J end lost 10 bases, and 10 bases lay between the germline ends. In germline, CDR1 is MGHRA, CDR2 YSYEKL. This CDR3 spans 14 amino acids. A note on this clonotype: Its target is not known.

A second PCR, run for about 7 to 11 cycles, used a sample-barcoded 5' primer plus a J-beta primer mix. Via MiXCR, TCRdb re-called the 5' RACE reads, giving one row per CDR3 protein. The sample carries 650,000 to 1,000,000 distinct CDR3 sequences, 36% recorded once. This receptor was identified in a young man in good health. The chain has TRBV4-1 and TRBJ1-6, with D unclear. The sequenced sample consisted of blood. The CDR3 nucleotides read TGCGCCAGCAGCCAAGATAGCCCCACGTCACCCCTCCACTTT. It codes for CASSQDSPTSPLHF.